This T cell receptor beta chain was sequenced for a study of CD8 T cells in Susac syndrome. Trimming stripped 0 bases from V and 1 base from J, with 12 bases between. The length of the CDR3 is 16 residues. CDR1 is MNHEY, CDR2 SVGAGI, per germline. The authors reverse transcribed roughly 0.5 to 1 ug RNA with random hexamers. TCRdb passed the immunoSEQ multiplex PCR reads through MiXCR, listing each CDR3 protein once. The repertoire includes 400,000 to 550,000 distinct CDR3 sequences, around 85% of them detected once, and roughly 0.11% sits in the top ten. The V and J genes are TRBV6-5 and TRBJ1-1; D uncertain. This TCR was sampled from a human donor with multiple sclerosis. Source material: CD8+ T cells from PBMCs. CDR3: CASSYSVSPSNTEAFF. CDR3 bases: TGTGCCAGCAGTTACTCGGTCAGTCCCTCGAACACTGAAGCTTTCTTT.